One sample yielded the 10 T cell receptor beta chains listed below, sequenced in a study of T-cell reconstitution after alpha-beta-depleted transplantation in children. This sample's TCRbeta library carried unique molecular identifier barcodes. TCRdb reanalysed the PCR reads using MiXCR and keeps one entry per CDR3 protein. The sample contains around 490,000 distinct CDR3 sequences, roughly an eighth of which appear only once. Here the sequenced sample was PBMCs, mostly from graft donor cells, taken 180 days after TCRalphabeta/CD19-depleted stem cell transplant. Receptors were obtained from a female patient aged 2-15 years who had a stem cell transplant for aplastic anemia, so the T cells may come from the graft donor.

The CDR3 DNA is TGCAGTGCTAGAGATCCGCGAACTGTGACCACCTACAATGAGCAGTTCTTC. Amino acids: CSARDPRTVTTYNEQFF. The rearrangement links TRBV20-1 to TRBJ2-1; no reliable D call. The ends were cut back, 0 bases at V and 2 bases at J, with 17 bases in the middle. This CDR3 has 17 residues. Germline assignment: CDR1 DFQATT and CDR2 SNEGSKA (reference sequence).

The chain recombines TRBV9 with TRBJ2-7; D tentatively fits TRBD1 or TRBD2 (5 bases each). From germline, CDR1 is SGDLS and CDR2 YYNGEE. This CDR3 has 13 amino acids. V lost 0 bases, J lost 10 bases, and 14 bases lay in between. CDR3 amino acids: CASSVAVGTEQYV. CDR3 bases: TGTGCCAGCAGCGTAGCGGTTGGGACGGAACAGTACGTC.

With respect to this clonotype: A much larger clone differs by one base, so this may be a read error. V gene TRBV7-3 combines with J gene TRBJ1-4; D is possibly TRBD1 (6 bases). Germline CDR1 and CDR2: SGHTA and FQGTGA. The V end was cut by 11 bases, the J end by 5 bases, with 12 bases between. CDR3 size: 12 residues. The CDR3, as DNA: TGTGCCGGCGGACAGAGCAATGAAAAACTGTTTTTT. It yields the protein CAGGQSNEKLFF.

CDR3 residues: CSVIRGGTDTQYF. DNA for the CDR3: TGCAGCGTTATCAGGGGTGGCACAGATACGCAGTATTTT. The chain joins TRBV29-1 to TRBJ2-3, with D perhaps matching TRBD1 (6 bases). The CDR3 is 13 amino acids. Trimming pared 5 bases from V and 1 base from J, leaving 10 bases between. Germline-derived CDR1 and CDR2 are SQVTM and ANQGSEA.

The chain carries TRBV9 and TRBJ2-7; D possibly matches TRBD1 or TRBD2 (5 bases each). V lost 5 bases and J 0 bases, leaving 15 bases between the germline ends. Germline V lookup: CDR1 SGDLS, CDR2 YYNGEE. CDR3 length: 15 residues. The CDR3 DNA follows: TGTGCCAGCAGGGAAGGGGAGCGGACCTCCTACGAGCAGTACGTC. Residues: CASREGERTSYEQYV.

The chain couples TRBV11-1 to TRBJ1-2; 9 bases match TRBD1. V trimming: 5 bases; J trimming: 0 bases; junction bases outside the gene matches: 13. CDR3 length: 18 residues. Germline V gene lookup returns CDR1 SGHAT and CDR2 FQDESV (reference sequence). For the CDR3, the DNA is TGTGCCAGCAGCACAGGGGGCGCTGCCCTCACGGCTAACTATGGCTACACCTTC. Encoded protein: CASSTGGAALTANYGYTF.

This chain links TRBV24-1 with TRBJ2-1; 12 nucleotides line up with TRBD2. Per germline, CDR1 KGHDR and CDR2 SFDVKD. The trim removed 11 bases at V and 7 bases at J, leaving 8 bases unmatched. The CDR3 totals 14 residues. CDR3 DNA: TGTGCCAGCCAAAGTACTAGCGGGAGGAATGAGCAGTTCTTC. This encodes CASQSTSGRNEQFF.

The chain carries TRBV29-1 and TRBJ2-4; 8 bases are shared with TRBD2. V lost 6 bases, J lost 6 bases, and 13 bases stayed unmatched. The CDR3 runs to 15 residues. Germline-derived CDR1 and CDR2 are SQVTM and ANQGSEA. The CDR3 here is CSVLGTSDQGNIQYF. In DNA form, the CDR3 reads TGCAGCGTCCTCGGGACTAGTGACCAAGGAAACATTCAGTACTTC.

This clonotype was seen only a few times. This CDR3 is CASSQTSGSYDTQYF. The DNA of the CDR3 is TGTGCCAGCAGCCAAACTAGCGGGAGTTATGATACGCAGTATTTT. J is TRBJ2-3 and V is TRBV3-1; 11 bases agree with TRBD2. CDR3 length equals 15 residues. Trimming at V came to 2 bases and at J to 6 bases, leaving 4 bases not matched to a gene. Germline V gene lookup returns CDR1 LGHDT and CDR2 YNNKEL (reference sequence).

The genes are TRBV4-2 and TRBJ2-1; weak D call: TRBD2 (6 bases). V lost 1 base to trimming and J lost 8 bases, with 12 bases between them. Germline V lookup: CDR1 LGHNA, CDR2 YNFKEQ. The CDR3 runs to 14 residues. The CDR3: CASSQGASVDEQFF. The CDR3 bases are TGTGCCAGCAGCCAAGGAGCTAGCGTCGATGAGCAGTTCTTC.